The clone carrying this T cell receptor (beta chain) has a handful of counts. Its antigen is unidentified. Noted time point: cycle 4 day 1 (C4D1), after less than 7 weeks of nivolumab. Each and every patient relapsed after autologous stem cell transplantation, and patients got differing brentuximab vedotin exposure. The entry originates in a study of PD-1 blockade in classical Hodgkin lymphoma. Broader study findings: Why the repertoires differ is still unclear, perhaps disease activity or prior therapy. Later analyses included only patients treated at least 1 year post-ASCT. The study found that TCR diversity rose significantly by C4D1 in CD4+ but not CD8+ cells. At baseline, newly diagnosed patients reportedly showed less TCR diversity than healthy donors.

TCRdb keeps only in-frame clones here, not all; method: immunoSEQ multiplex PCR. The sample carries around 40,000 clones, about three quarters recorded once. The CDR3 extends over 14 amino acids. With 1 base removed from V and 2 bases from J, the gap between germline ends came to 9 bases. Germline assignment: CDR1 SGHRS and CDR2 YFSETQ. The sequence came from a human donor with classical Hodgkin lymphoma. The rearrangement uses TRBV5-1 and TRBJ1-2; unclear D gene. The specimen was peripheral blood mononuclear cells (PBMCs), collected before the fourth cycle of nivolumab. CDR3 sequence reads: CASSLSRANYGYTF. In DNA form, the CDR3 reads TGCGCCAGCAGCTTGTCCCGGGCGAACTATGGCTACACCTTC.